The T cell receptor (beta chain) described here comes from a study of blood T cells in healthy people across ages. With a J-beta primer mix and a sample-barcoded 5' primer, a second PCR ran 7 to 11 cycles. One entry per CDR3 protein results from TCRdb running MiXCR on the 5' RACE reads. The data show 800,000 or so distinct CDR3 sequences, about 25% seen once. In the case of this clonotype: The antigen is not known.

Findings of the study overall: Long-lived donors exceeded aged donors in naive CD4+ cells and diversity.

CDR3 length: 12 amino acids. Trimming removed 0 bases at V and 6 bases at J, with 8 bases between. Germline-derived CDR1 and CDR2 are DFQATT and SNEGSKA (reference sequence). These data are also associated with another study on T cells of mothers and their children.

The receptor was derived from a boy between 10 and 17 years old in good health. Sequenced: blood. The chain uses TRBV20-1 and TRBJ2-5, with unresolved D. CDR3 residues: CSARDHLKTQYF. The CDR3 region has the DNA TGCAGTGCTAGAGATCATTTGAAGACCCAGTACTTC.